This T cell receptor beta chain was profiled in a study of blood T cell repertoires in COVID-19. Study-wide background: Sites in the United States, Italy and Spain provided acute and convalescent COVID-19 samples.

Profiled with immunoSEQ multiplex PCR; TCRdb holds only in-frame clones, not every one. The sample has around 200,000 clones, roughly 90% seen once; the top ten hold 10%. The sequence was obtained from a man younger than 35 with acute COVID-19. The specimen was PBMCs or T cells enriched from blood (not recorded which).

The CDR3 DNA is TGTGCCTGGAGTGTACGACTAAACAATGAGCAGTTCTTC. Its translation: CAWSVRLNNEQFF. This sequence joins TRBV30 and TRBJ2-1; TRBD2 is a possible D gene (5 bases). CDR1 and CDR2 (germline): GTSNPN, SVGIG (reference sequence). CDR3 length equals 13 residues. With 0 bases removed from V and 5 bases from J, the gap between germline ends came to 8 bases.